The TCR beta chain described here comes from a study of vaccination effects on CD4 cells after COVID-19. Study results and limitations: Both infection-induced and vaccine-induced clones contracted markedly at late post-vaccination timepoints.

CDR1 and CDR2 from the germline V gene are SGHNT and YYREEE (reference sequence). The CDR3 length is 16 residues. V lost 0 bases, J lost 2 bases, and 7 bases stayed unmatched. Here immunoSEQ multiplex PCR was the method, and the copy in TCRdb shows in-frame clones only, minus some. This sample has 35,000 to 40,000 clones, with roughly 74% found just once. Subsequent to approximately 11 days of culture, CD4+ T cells were isolated. People in the vaccine group had not been infected with SARS-CoV-2 before, and their nucleocapsid antibodies were negative. Half of the medium was exchanged for IL-2 medium on both days 3 and 7. On this clone: The antigen is not known.

The source material was CD4+ T cells from PBMCs cultured without peptide, sampled before COVID-19 vaccination. The receptor comes from a human donor who received a COVID-19 vaccine. The chain recombines TRBV5-4 with TRBJ2-7, with 8 bases aligning to TRBD2. Here the CDR3 DNA reads TGTGCCAGCAGCTTGGATGGGCTAGCGGGTCCCTACGAGCAGTACTTC. Amino acid sequence: CASSLDGLAGPYEQYF.